What follows are 24 T cell receptor beta chains derived from one specimen sequenced in a study of Ad26.COV2.S vaccination and SARS-CoV-2 variants. Sequenced by immunoSEQ multiplex PCR; TCRdb stores in-frame clones only, minus some. The table records about 440,000 clones, about 90% of them present only once. Treatment indicated: 19 received Ad26.COV2.S at low or high dose, single or two shots; roughly five received placebo; per-sample allocation not given. Specimen acquisition occurred on day 63 following the initial vaccine or placebo injection. This sample comprised peripheral blood, obtained in a trial of Ad26.COV2.S vaccine versus placebo. The receptors derive from a person aged 18-60 years who received the Ad26.COV2.S COVID-19 vaccine or a placebo.

The rearrangement joins TRBV7-3 to TRBJ2-1; the D gene is possibly TRBD1 (6 bases). This CDR3 contains 15 residues. CDR1 is SGHTA and CDR2 is FQGTGA in the germline V gene. V gave up 1 base and J gave up 2 bases, with 9 bases separating them. The CDR3 region is CASSLIAGAYNEQFF. The CDR3, as DNA: TGTGCCAGCAGCTTAATTGCAGGGGCCTACAATGAGCAGTTCTTC.

V gene TRBV13 combines with J gene TRBJ2-1; TRBD2 agrees at 7 bases. Germline CDR1 PRHDT, CDR2 FYEKMQ (reference sequence). The CDR3 has 14 amino acids. J was trimmed by 7 bases and V by 2 bases; bases with no gene match: 5. The CDR3 region has the DNA TGTGCCAGCAGCTTAAAGCGGGACCTTAATGAGCAGTTCTTC. Protein: CASSLKRDLNEQFF.

This clone appeared a few times. Other DNA sequences within the sample encode an identical CDR3. V and J are TRBV7-9 and TRBJ1-1; 7 nucleotides match TRBD1. The germline V gene encodes CDR1 SEHNR and CDR2 FQNEAQ (reference sequence). The CDR3 is made up of 13 amino acids. The ends lost 8 bases at V and 2 bases at J; junction bases unmatched: 5. The CDR3 nucleotides read TGTGCCAGCCGGGACAGCCTAAACACTGAAGCTTTCTTT. The encoded protein is CASRDSLNTEAFF.

The chain uses TRBV25-1 and TRBJ2-7, with 7 bases aligning to TRBD2. Germline V gene data show CDR1 as MGHDK and CDR2 as SYGVNS. The CDR3 contains 16 residues. The J segment lost 2 bases and the V segment lost 0 bases, leaving 7 bases of the junction unmatched. The CDR3 coding sequence is TGTGCCAGCAGTGAATATATGTCCAGCGGGGCCTACGAGCAGTACTTC. It codes for CASSEYMSSGAYEQYF.

The V call is TRBV7-2, the J call TRBJ2-1; D might be TRBD1 or TRBD2, each matching 7 bases. This CDR3 has 15 amino acids. CDR1 and CDR2 (germline): SGHTA, FQGNSA. V lost 3 bases, J lost 2 bases, and 11 bases lay in between. The CDR3 region has the DNA TGTGCCAGCAGCTTCAGGGGGGGACCCTACAATGAGCAGTTCTTC. Translated: CASSFRGGPYNEQFF. The full variable domain, rest sourced from reference TRBV7-2 and TRBJ2-1, is GAGVSQSPSNKVTEKGKDVELRCDPISGHTALYWYRQSLGQGLEFLIYFQGNSAPDKSGLPSDRFSAERTGGSVSTLTIQRTQQEDSAVYLCASSFRGGPYNEQFFGPGTRLTVL.

The rearrangement uses TRBV7-9 and TRBJ2-2; tentative D call: TRBD1 (5 bases). The V gene lost 0 bases and the J gene lost 4 bases, with 15 bases spanning the gap. CDR3 length: 17 residues. Germline V CDR1 and CDR2: SEHNR, FQNEAQ (reference sequence). The CDR3 DNA follows: TGTGCCAGCAGCTTAGCGGGGCTAGGACGTCGCACCGGGGAGCTGTTTTTT. Amino acids: CASSLAGLGRRTGELFF.

This clone was recorded once. The chain joins TRBV28 to TRBJ1-3; TRBD1 aligns across 7 bases. CDR1 is MDHEN and CDR2 is SYDVKM in the germline V gene. The CDR3 loop spans 15 amino acids. Trimming cost V 6 bases and J 2 bases; bases outside gene matches: 7. This CDR3 is CASSLITGAGNTIYF. The CDR3 DNA is TGTGCCAGCAGCCTGATAACAGGGGCTGGAAACACCATATATTTT.

DNA for the CDR3: TGCAGCTTCGAGGCGGGCCGCGGATCCTCCTACAATGAGCAGTTCTTC. As protein: CSFEAGRGSSYNEQFF. This chain connects TRBV29-1 to TRBJ2-1, with D possibly TRBD2 on 5 matching bases. This CDR3 spans 16 amino acids. Trimming took 8 bases from V and 0 from J, leaving 20 bases between them. CDR1 is SQVTM and CDR2 is ANQGSEA in the germline V gene.

The CDR3 DNA reads as TGTGCCTGGAGCGTCGGGGGTTTACGGACTGAAGCTTTCTTT. Its protein product is CAWSVGGLRTEAFF. V usage is TRBV30 and J usage is TRBJ1-1; TRBD1 is a possible D gene (5 bases). Germline-derived CDR1 and CDR2 are GTSNPN and SVGIG (reference sequence). Trimming left V 3 bases short and J 5 bases short, with 16 bases between. The CDR3 is made up of 14 amino acids.

This chain links TRBV2 with TRBJ2-7; no definite D call. V was shortened by 4 bases and J by 2 bases, with 3 bases between the two germline ends. The CDR3 has 11 residues. The germline CDR1 and CDR2 sequences are SNHLY and FYNNEI. CDR3 sequence reads: CASSATYEQYF. CDR3 bases: TGTGCCAGCAGTGCGACCTACGAGCAGTACTTC.

This clone was observed at least ten times. V is TRBV4-2 and J is TRBJ1-2; D gene unclear. V lost 0 bases and J lost 3, with 11 bases in between. CDR1 LGHNA and CDR2 YNFKEQ come from the germline V gene. The CDR3 contains 15 residues. The CDR3 spells CASSQERLRDYGYTF. The CDR3 DNA reads TGTGCCAGCAGCCAAGAACGCCTTCGTGACTATGGCTACACCTTC.

This chain links TRBV7-9 with TRBJ2-7; TRBD1 matches at 7 bases. This CDR3 region has 14 residues. Germline V gene lookup returns CDR1 SEHNR and CDR2 FQNEAQ (reference sequence). The trim removed 3 bases at V and 4 bases at J, leaving 6 bases unmatched. CDR3 protein: CASSFGTAPYEQYF. The CDR3, as DNA: TGTGCCAGCAGCTTCGGGACAGCACCTTACGAGCAGTACTTC.

Points on this clone: The sample carries other DNA sequences with the same CDR3. This rearrangement joins TRBV9 to TRBJ1-1; D is unclear. From germline, CDR1 is SGDLS and CDR2 YYNGEE. The V end lost 0 bases, the J end lost 0 bases, and 3 bases lay between the germline ends. CDR3 length: 13 residues. The chain's CDR3 is CASSVAMNTEAFF. CDR3 coding DNA: TGTGCCAGCAGCGTAGCGATGAACACTGAAGCTTTCTTT.

The chain employs TRBV6-5 and TRBJ2-5; D ambiguous. This CDR3 has 14 residues. Germline lookup yields CDR1 MNHEY and CDR2 SVGAGI. V was pared by 7 bases and J by 4 bases, with 16 bases between. CDR3 sequence: CASTPLPIGETQYF. In DNA form, the CDR3 reads TGTGCCAGCACCCCGCTTCCAATTGGAGAGACCCAGTACTTC.

The chain uses TRBV3-1 (or the pseudogene TRBV3-2) and TRBJ1-2; TRBD1 is a possible D gene (5 bases). The CDR3 is 13 residues long. Germline V lookup: CDR1 LGHDT, CDR2 YNNKEL (reference sequence). V was clipped by 4 bases and J by 5 bases, with 11 bases between them. As DNA, the CDR3 is TGTGCCAGCAGCCGAGACAGTACTTATGGCTACACCTTC. Its translation: CASSRDSTYGYTF.

V gene TRBV7-6 combines with J gene TRBJ2-2, with unresolved D. The V gene's germline CDR1 is SGHVS and CDR2 FNYEAQ. Trimming stripped 1 base from V and 2 bases from J, with 5 bases between. The CDR3 contains 14 residues. The DNA for the CDR3 is TGTGCCAGCAGCTTAGATGGTAACACCGGGGAGCTGTTTTTT. Translation gives CASSLDGNTGELFF.

The V and J genes are TRBV7-2 and TRBJ2-7; perhaps TRBD1 as D (5 bases). Trimming stripped 0 bases from V and 0 bases from J, with 15 bases between. Germline values: CDR1 SGHTA, CDR2 FQGNSA. The CDR3 contains 17 residues. CDR3 in amino acids: CASSLAKEGAISYEQYF. CDR3 coding DNA: TGTGCCAGCAGCTTAGCCAAGGAAGGGGCGATCTCCTACGAGCAGTACTTC.

The gene calls are TRBV28 and TRBJ1-5, with D possibly being TRBD1 (5 bases). This CDR3 is built from 12 residues. The germline gives CDR1 MDHEN, CDR2 SYDVKM. Trimming left V 4 bases short and J 5 bases short, with 6 bases between. The DNA for the CDR3 is TGTGCCAGCAGTTCCAGGGATCAGCCCCAGCATTTT. This gives the protein CASSSRDQPQHF.

V is TRBV2 and J is TRBJ2-7; possible D gene TRBD2, 6 bases. The germline gives CDR1 SNHLY, CDR2 FYNNEI. V was trimmed by 10 bases and J by 2 bases, leaving 15 bases between them. CDR3 size: 13 residues. In DNA form, the CDR3 reads TGTGCCACAGCCCCCGGGAGTACCTACGAGCAGTACTTC. Residues: CATAPGSTYEQYF.

The chain uses TRBV19 and TRBJ2-1; possible D gene TRBD1, 5 bases. CDR1 is LNHDA, CDR2 SQIVND, per germline (reference sequence). The germline V and J ends were trimmed by 5 bases and 0 bases, with 14 bases remaining between them. CDR3 length: 16 residues. In DNA, the CDR3 is TGTGCCAGTAGTTCCCAGGGCTTAAGCTCCTACAATGAGCAGTTCTTC. The encoded protein is CASSSQGLSSYNEQFF.

The rearrangement links TRBV7-2 to TRBJ2-1; no clear D gene. V was shortened by 1 base and J by 6 bases, with 16 bases between the two germline ends. Germline V gene lookup returns CDR1 SGHTA and CDR2 FQGNSA. The CDR3 spans 16 residues. Written as DNA, the CDR3 is TGTGCCAGCAGCTTAGGTGAGGAATATTGGTCCAATGAGCAGTTCTTC. Amino acids: CASSLGEEYWSNEQFF.

The rearrangement uses TRBV5-4 and TRBJ2-7; a possible D gene is TRBD2 (5 bases). Looked up from germline, CDR1 is SGHNT and CDR2 is YYREEE (reference sequence). This CDR3 region has 15 residues. Trimming took off 0 bases at V and 5 bases at J, with 15 bases between the two ends. The CDR3 spells CASSLEASRPHEQYF. The DNA of the CDR3 is TGTGCCAGCAGCTTGGAGGCTAGCAGGCCACACGAGCAGTACTTC.

The chain combines TRBV16 with TRBJ1-5, with 8 bases fitting TRBD1. The CDR3 runs 14 residues. J was trimmed by 7 bases and V by 2 bases; bases with no gene match: 4. CDR1 is KGHSY, CDR2 FQNENV, per germline. The CDR3 coding sequence is TGTGCCAGCAGCCAAGACAGGGGTGGACAGCCCCAGCATTTT. Translation gives CASSQDRGGQPQHF.

The chain recombines TRBV5-5 with TRBJ1-1; 8 positions match TRBD1. The CDR3 runs 16 residues. Germline V gene sequence: CDR1 SGHKS, CDR2 YYEKEE (reference sequence). Trimming removed 4 bases from V and 10 bases from J; junction bases left unmatched: 18. The CDR3 loop reads CASSRLHPQGASSAFF. As DNA, the CDR3 is TGTGCCAGCAGCCGTCTCCATCCTCAGGGGGCGAGTTCAGCTTTCTTT. Supplemented by reference TRBV5-5 and TRBJ1-1, the full variable domain reads DAGVTQSPTHLIKTRGQQVTLRCSPISGHKSVSWYQQVLGQGPQFIFQYYEKEERGRGNFPDRFSARQFPNYSSELNVNALLLGDSALYLCASSRLHPQGASSAFFGQGTRLTVV.